This TCR beta chain was profiled in a study of OX40 agonist ivuxolimab in advanced cancers. Study-level background: Each dose-escalation patient presented with hepatocellular carcinoma, melanoma, renal cell or head and neck cancer. Of mixed ages from about 20 to 80 and averaging around 60 years, the group was about 80% male.

Method: immunoSEQ multiplex PCR; TCRdb's copy keeps in-frame clones and lacks some. The sample comprises roughly 76,000 clones, just under 85% of which are singletons, and almost 6% rests with the top ten. Blood got drawn at baseline, again on cycle 4 day 1, and then on cycle 7 day 1. Per germline, CDR1 MGHDK and CDR2 SYGVNS. This CDR3 contains 15 residues. The V gene end was trimmed by 4 bases and the J gene end by 11 bases; junction bases not matched to a gene: 9. The sample in question was CD4+ or CD8+ T cells sorted from blood, obtained in a trial of the OX40 agonist ivuxolimab. The V and J genes are TRBV25-1 and TRBJ2-5; 14 bases agree with TRBD2. The clonotype was recovered from an adult with an advanced solid tumor such as melanoma, head and neck, liver or kidney cancer. CDR3: CASSARLAGGPEQYF. The DNA for the CDR3 is TGTGCCAGCAGTGCACGACTAGCGGGAGGGCCTGAACAGTACTTC. The whole variable domain, remainder taken from reference TRBV25-1 and TRBJ2-5, is EADIYQTPRYLVIGTGKKITLECSQTMGHDKMYWYQQDPGMELHLIHYSYGVNSTEKGDLSSESTVSRIRTEHFPLTLESARPSHTSQYLCASSARLAGGPEQYFGPGTRLLVL.